The text below deals with one T cell receptor beta chain. Its specificity is not known. Method: immunoSEQ multiplex PCR; TCRdb's copy keeps in-frame clones and lacks some. The sample has more than 150,000 clones; more than 85% are singletons. This entry is derived from a study of T cell responses to AZD1222 COVID-19 vaccine. General study points: Unmutated variant regions are reportedly targeted by nearly half of spike-specific TCRs. Among vaccine-associated CD4 TCRs, coverage spanned spike, with dominance at 160-218 and 743-854. Baseline serology detected seropositivity in only six or seven AZD1222 recipients. White British people made up most donors, females outnumbered males, and clonal diversity was possibly underestimated.

This CDR3 is built from 13 residues. Trimming took off 4 bases at V and 1 base at J, with 7 bases between the two ends. Germline V gives CDR1 MNHEY, CDR2 SMNVEV (reference sequence). This TCR derives from an adult who had recovered from COVID-19. The rearrangement links TRBV27 to TRBJ1-1; D is ambiguous. The sequences come from peripheral blood, collected after recovery from COVID-19. The CDR3 DNA is TGTGCCAGCAGTTGGGCAGGGAACACTGAAGCTTTCTTT. Translating it yields CASSWAGNTEAFF.